This T cell receptor beta chain emerged from a study of blood T cell repertoires in COVID-19. Study-level background: Sites in the United States, Italy and Spain provided acute and convalescent COVID-19 samples. The analysed material was cDNA or gDNA that came from T cells, B-cell-depleted T cells, or PBMCs.

With V trimmed by 9 bases and J by 7 bases, 14 bases remained unmatched. The length of the CDR3 is 16 residues. Germline CDR1 KGHDR, CDR2 SFDVKD. The authors' processing: Nucleated cell number was recorded as an estimate derived from reference gene primer amplification. Assay: immunoSEQ multiplex PCR; the TCRdb copy retains only in-frame clones and omits some. That table is the source of V, J and clone size, and D and trimming were worked out from the DNA. The sample yields 50,000 to 55,000 clones, 82% seen once. The sequencing input was peripheral blood. The chain uses TRBV24-1 and TRBJ2-1, with 10 bases that match TRBD1. This clonotype originated in a human donor in a cohort sampled during active COVID-19. This chain's CDR3 is CATAVSRQGARNEQFF. Here the CDR3 DNA reads TGTGCCACCGCCGTGAGTCGACAGGGGGCTAGGAATGAGCAGTTCTTC.